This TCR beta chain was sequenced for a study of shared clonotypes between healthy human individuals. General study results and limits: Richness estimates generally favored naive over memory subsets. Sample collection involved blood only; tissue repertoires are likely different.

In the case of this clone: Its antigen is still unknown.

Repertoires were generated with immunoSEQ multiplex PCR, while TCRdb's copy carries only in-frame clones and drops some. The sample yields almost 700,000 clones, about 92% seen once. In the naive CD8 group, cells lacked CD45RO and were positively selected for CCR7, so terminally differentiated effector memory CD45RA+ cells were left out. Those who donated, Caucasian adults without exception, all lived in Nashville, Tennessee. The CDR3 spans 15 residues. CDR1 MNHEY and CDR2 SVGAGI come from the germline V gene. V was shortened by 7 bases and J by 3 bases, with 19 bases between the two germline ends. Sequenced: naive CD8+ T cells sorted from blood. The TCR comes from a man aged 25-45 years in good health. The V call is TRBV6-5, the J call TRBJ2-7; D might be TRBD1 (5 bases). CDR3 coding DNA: TGTGCCAGCAAGGAGTGGTCAGGCGACAGCTACGAGCAGTACTTC. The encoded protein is CASKEWSGDSYEQYF.